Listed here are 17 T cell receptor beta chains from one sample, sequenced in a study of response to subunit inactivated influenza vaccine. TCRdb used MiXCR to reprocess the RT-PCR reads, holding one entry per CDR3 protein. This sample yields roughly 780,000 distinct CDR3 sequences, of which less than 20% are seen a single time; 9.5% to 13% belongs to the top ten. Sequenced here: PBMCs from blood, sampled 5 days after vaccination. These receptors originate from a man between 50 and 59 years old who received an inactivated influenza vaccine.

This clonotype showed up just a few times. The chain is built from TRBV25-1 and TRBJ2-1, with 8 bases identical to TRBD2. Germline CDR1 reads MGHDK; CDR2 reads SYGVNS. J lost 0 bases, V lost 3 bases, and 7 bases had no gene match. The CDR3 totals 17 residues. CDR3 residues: CASSDISGGLSYNEQFF. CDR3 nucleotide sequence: TGTGCCAGCAGTGATATAAGCGGGGGCCTCTCCTACAATGAGCAGTTCTTC. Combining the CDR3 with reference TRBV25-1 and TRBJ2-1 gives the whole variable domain EADIYQTPRYLVIGTGKKITLECSQTMGHDKMYWYQQDPGMELHLIHYSYGVNSTEKGDLSSESTVSRIRTEHFPLTLESARPSHTSQYLCASSDISGGLSYNEQFFGPGTRLTVL.

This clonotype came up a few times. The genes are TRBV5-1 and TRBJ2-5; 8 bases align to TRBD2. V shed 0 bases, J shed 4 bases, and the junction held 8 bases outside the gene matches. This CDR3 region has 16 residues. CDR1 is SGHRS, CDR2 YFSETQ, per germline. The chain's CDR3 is CASSLGIAGKGETQYF. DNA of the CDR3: TGCGCCAGCAGCTTGGGAATAGCGGGGAAAGGAGAGACCCAGTACTTC.

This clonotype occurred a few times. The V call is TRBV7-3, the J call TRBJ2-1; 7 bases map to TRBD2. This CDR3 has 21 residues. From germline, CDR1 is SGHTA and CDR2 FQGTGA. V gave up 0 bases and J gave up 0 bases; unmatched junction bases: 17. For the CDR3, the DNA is TGTGCCAGCAGCTTAACGGCTAGCGGACTAAGTGGGGCAAGCTCCTACAATGAGCAGTTCTTC. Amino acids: CASSLTASGLSGASSYNEQFF.

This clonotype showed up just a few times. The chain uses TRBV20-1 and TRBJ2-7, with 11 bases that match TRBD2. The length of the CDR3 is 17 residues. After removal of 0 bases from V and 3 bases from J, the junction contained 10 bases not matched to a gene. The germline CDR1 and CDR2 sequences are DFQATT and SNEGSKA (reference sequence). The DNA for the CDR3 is TGCAGTGCTAGAGATCGGTTACTAGCGGGAGCTCACTACGAGCAGTACTTC. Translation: CSARDRLLAGAHYEQYF.

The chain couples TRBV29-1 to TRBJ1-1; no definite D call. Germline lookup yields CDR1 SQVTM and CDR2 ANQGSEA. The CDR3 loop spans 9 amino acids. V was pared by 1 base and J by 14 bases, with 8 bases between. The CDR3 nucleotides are TGCAGCGTTGAAGGGGGAGGGTTCTTT. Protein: CSVEGGGFF.

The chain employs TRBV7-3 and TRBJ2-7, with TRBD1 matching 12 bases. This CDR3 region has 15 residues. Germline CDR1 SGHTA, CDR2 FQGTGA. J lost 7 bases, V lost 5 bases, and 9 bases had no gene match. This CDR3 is CASSLDGDRGREQYF. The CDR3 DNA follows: TGTGCCAGCAGCCTCGATGGGGACAGGGGGCGAGAGCAGTACTTC. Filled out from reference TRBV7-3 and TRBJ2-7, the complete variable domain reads GAGVSQTPSNKVTEKGKYVELRCDPISGHTALYWYRQSLGQGPEFLIYFQGTGAADDSGLPNDRFFAVRPEGSVSTLKIQRTERGDSAVYLCASSLDGDRGREQYFGPGTRLTVT.

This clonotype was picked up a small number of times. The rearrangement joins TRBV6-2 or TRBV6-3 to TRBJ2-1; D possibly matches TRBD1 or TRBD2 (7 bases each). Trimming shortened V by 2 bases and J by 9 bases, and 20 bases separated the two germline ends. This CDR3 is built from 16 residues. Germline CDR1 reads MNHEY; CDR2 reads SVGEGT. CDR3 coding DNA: TGTGCCAGCAGTTACGCGGAGACCTCAGGGGGGGGTGAGCAGTTCTTC. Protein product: CASSYAETSGGGEQFF.

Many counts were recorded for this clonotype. The CDR3 bases are TGTGCCAGCAGCCCCAGGGGGAACTATGGCTACACCTTC. This encodes CASSPRGNYGYTF. The chain carries TRBV7-2 and TRBJ1-2, with 7 bases lining up with TRBD1. In germline, CDR1 is SGHTA, CDR2 FQGNSA. Losses at the gene ends were 5 bases for V and 2 bases for J; bases not matched to a gene: 2. This CDR3 comprises 13 residues.

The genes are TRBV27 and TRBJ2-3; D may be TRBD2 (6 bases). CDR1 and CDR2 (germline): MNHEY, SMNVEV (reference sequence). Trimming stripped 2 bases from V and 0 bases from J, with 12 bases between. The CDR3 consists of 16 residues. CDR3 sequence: CASSLRAGISTDTQYF. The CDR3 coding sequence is TGTGCCAGCAGTTTAAGAGCGGGTATTAGCACAGATACGCAGTATTTT.

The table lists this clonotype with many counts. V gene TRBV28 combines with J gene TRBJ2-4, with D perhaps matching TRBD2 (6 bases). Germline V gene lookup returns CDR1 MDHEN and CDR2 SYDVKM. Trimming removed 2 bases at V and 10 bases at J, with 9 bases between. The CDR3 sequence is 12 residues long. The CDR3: CASSLPGTIQYF. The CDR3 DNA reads TGTGCCAGCAGTTTACCCGGGACTATTCAGTACTTC.

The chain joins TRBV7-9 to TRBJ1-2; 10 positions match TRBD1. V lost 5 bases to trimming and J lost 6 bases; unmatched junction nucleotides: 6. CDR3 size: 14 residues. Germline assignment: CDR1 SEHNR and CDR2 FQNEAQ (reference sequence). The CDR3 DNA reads TGTGCCAGCAGCCAAACCGGGACAGGGGATGGCTACACCTTC. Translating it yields CASSQTGTGDGYTF.

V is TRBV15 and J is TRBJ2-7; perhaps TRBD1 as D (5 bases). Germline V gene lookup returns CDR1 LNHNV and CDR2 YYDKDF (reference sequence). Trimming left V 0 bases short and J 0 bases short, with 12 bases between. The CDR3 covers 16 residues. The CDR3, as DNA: TGTGCCACCAGCAGAGAGGTCACAGGAAGCTCCTACGAGCAGTACTTC. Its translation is CATSREVTGSSYEQYF.

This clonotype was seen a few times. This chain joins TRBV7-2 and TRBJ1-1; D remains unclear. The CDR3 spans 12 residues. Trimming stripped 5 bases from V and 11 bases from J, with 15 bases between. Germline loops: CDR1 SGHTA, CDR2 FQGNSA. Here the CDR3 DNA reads TGTGCCAGCAGCCCAGATGTGGCAGGTGCTTTCTTT. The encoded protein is CASSPDVAGAFF.

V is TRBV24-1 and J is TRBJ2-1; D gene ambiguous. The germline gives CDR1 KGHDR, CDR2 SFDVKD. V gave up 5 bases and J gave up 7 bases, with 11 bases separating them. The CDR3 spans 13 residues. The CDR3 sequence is CATSGQATNEQFF. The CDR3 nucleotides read TGTGCCACCAGTGGGCAGGCGACGAATGAGCAGTTCTTC.

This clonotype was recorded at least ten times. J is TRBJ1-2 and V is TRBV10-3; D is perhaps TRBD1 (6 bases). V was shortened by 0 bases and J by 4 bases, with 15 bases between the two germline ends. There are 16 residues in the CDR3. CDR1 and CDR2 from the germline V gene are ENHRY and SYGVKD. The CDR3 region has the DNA TGTGCCATCAGTGAGTCTTGGGGGCAGGGCGGCTATGGCTACACCTTC. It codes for CAISESWGQGGYGYTF.

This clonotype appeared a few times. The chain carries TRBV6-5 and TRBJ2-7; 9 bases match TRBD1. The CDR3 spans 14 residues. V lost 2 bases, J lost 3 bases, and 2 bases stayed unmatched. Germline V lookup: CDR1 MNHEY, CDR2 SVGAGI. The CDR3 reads CASSYRDRDYEQYF. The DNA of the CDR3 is TGTGCCAGCAGTTACCGGGACAGGGACTACGAGCAGTACTTC.

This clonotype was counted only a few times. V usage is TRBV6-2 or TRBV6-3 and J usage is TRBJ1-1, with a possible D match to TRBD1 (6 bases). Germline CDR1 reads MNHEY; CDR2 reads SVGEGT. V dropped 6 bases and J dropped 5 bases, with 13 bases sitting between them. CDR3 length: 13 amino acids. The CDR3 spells CASRTGSWTEAFF. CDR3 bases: TGTGCCAGCAGAACAGGGAGTTGGACTGAAGCTTTCTTT.